What follows are 16 T cell receptor beta chains derived from one specimen sequenced in a study of CXCR3-negative and CXCR3-positive naive CD8 T cells. The authors made the TRB cDNA libraries by 5' RACE using UMI labels. TCRdb re-called the 5' RACE reads and shows each CDR3 protein once, DNA omitted. The specimen's table records around 63,000 distinct CDR3 sequences. These TCRs' antigens remain unknown. Whole-study results and caveats: TRB CDR3 hydrophobicity was greater in CXCR3-positive naive cells than in CXCR3-negative naive cells.

Sequencing was done on a sample of naive CXCR3+ CD8+ T cells from blood. Subset specified: CD45RO-CCR7+CD27+CD95- naive CD8+ T cells expressing CXCR3 (TNR3+). Receptor source: a human donor in good health. Some clones in this sample may be carry-over from other donors' samples.

J is TRBJ2-7 and V is TRBV7-9; lacking DNA, the TRBD1 call made by TCRdb goes unchecked. Looked up from germline, CDR1 is SEHNR and CDR2 is FQNEAQ (reference sequence). The CDR3 runs 14 residues. The chain's CDR3 is CASSSWDSPYEQYF. Complete variable domain (other parts from reference TRBV7-9 and TRBJ2-7): DTGVSQNPRHKITKRGQNVTFRCDPISEHNRLYWYRQTLGQGPEFLTYFQNEAQLEKSRLLSDRFSAERPKGSFSTLEIQRTEQGDSAMYLCASSSWDSPYEQYFGPGTRLTVT.

V usage is TRBV20-1 and J usage is TRBJ1-4. The CDR3 is 14 residues long. Germline V gives CDR1 DFQATT, CDR2 SNEGSKA (reference sequence). The CDR3 loop is CSARPITTNEKLFF.

The J gene is TRBJ1-2, the V gene TRBV20-1; no DNA is available, so the TRBD1 call from TCRdb remains unchecked. The CDR3 extends over 12 amino acids. The V gene's germline CDR1 is DFQATT and CDR2 SNEGSKA (reference sequence). Here the CDR3 reads CSNAGTDYGYTF.

The rearrangement links TRBV19 to TRBJ2-1; there is no DNA to check the TCRdb D call of TRBD2. Germline CDR1 is LNHDA and CDR2 is SQIVND (reference sequence). The CDR3 is 14 residues long. The CDR3 protein is CASSISSVGDEQFF.

The V and J genes are TRBV16 and TRBJ2-5; TCRdb's D gene call, TRBD2, goes unchecked for lack of DNA. The germline gives CDR1 KGHSY, CDR2 FQNENV. The CDR3 runs to 17 residues. The chain's CDR3 is CASSSTGGGGYQETQYF.

The chain has TRBV28 and TRBJ2-7; without DNA, the TCRdb call of TRBD1 cannot be checked. This CDR3 spans 13 amino acids. Germline assignment: CDR1 MDHEN and CDR2 SYDVKM. The CDR3 is CASSSLGAREQYF.

The chain combines TRBV28 with TRBJ2-7; TCRdb picks TRBD1, but there is no DNA to check that call. Germline CDR1 and CDR2: MDHEN and SYDVKM. The CDR3 has 15 amino acids. CDR3 sequence reads: CASSFLDRGGIEQYF.

The J gene is TRBJ2-7, the V gene TRBV20-1. Per the germline V gene, CDR1 is DFQATT and CDR2 is SNEGSKA (reference sequence). CDR3 length equals 15 residues. CDR3 loop: CSARDSLAGIHEQYF.

This chain links TRBV20-1 with TRBJ2-5; TCRdb calls TRBD2, which cannot be checked without DNA. This CDR3 is 13 amino acids long. Germline CDR1 is DFQATT and CDR2 is SNEGSKA (reference sequence). CDR3: CSARAVSVETQYF.

The chain has TRBV20-1 and TRBJ1-1; checking the TCRdb D call of TRBD1 is not possible without DNA. This CDR3 has 12 residues. CDR1 is DFQATT and CDR2 is SNEGSKA in the germline V gene (reference sequence). The CDR3 region is CSRERGDTEAFF.

The chain uses TRBV2 and TRBJ2-7; with no DNA, the TCRdb D assignment of TRBD1 cannot be verified. The CDR3 is made up of 13 amino acids. Germline lookup yields CDR1 SNHLY and CDR2 FYNNEI. The chain's CDR3 is CASSETVGYEQYF.

The chain uses TRBV6-5 and TRBJ2-2. The CDR3 totals 16 residues. Germline CDR1 is MNHEY and CDR2 is SVGAGI. The CDR3 reads CASTSTEQMNTGELFF.

The chain links TRBV23-1 to TRBJ2-7. TRBV23-1 is designated an ORF whose function remains uncertain. The CDR3 is 14 amino acids. The CDR3 here is CASSQVGSSYEQYF.

The chain links TRBV28 to TRBJ2-2; the D gene TCRdb calls, TRBD2, cannot be checked with no DNA. Germline V CDR1 and CDR2: MDHEN, SYDVKM. This CDR3 is built from 15 residues. The CDR3: CASSYIAGVIGELFF.

The chain carries TRBV9 and TRBJ2-7. Looked up from germline, CDR1 is SGDLS and CDR2 is YYNGEE. CDR3 length: 16 residues. The CDR3 sequence is CASSVREMDSSYEQYF.

The gene calls are TRBV12-3 or TRBV12-4 and TRBJ2-7; the TCRdb D gene call, TRBD1, has no DNA to confirm it. The CDR3 covers 13 residues. CDR3 region: CASTGVPEYEQYF.